This T cell receptor (beta chain) was profiled in a study of T cell changes during pregnancy in multiple sclerosis (dated by TCRdb to between 2019 and 2020). General notes on the study: The study looked at changes in the T cell repertoire across pregnancy in women with multiple sclerosis.

The CDR3 runs 17 residues from the cysteine to the phenylalanine. Solely the CDR3 DNA is kept, with 51 bases framed from the first base. V is pruned by 0 bases and J by 5 bases, leaving 10 bases of the junction without a gene match. From a lookup of the germline V gene, CDR1 and CDR2 are KGHSH and LQKENI. In regard to this clone: Its antigen is currently not known. No per-base quality is available; no much larger clone lies one base away.

The library was produced with the immunoSEQ multiplex PCR assay. This immuneACCESS table, as held by TCRdb, lists in-frame sequences with V and J called but not all clones. Of the missing ones, under half trace to an unresolved V gene in checked studies; the others have no known cause. This sample gives around 60,000 clones in total; roughly 92% of them show up just once. More than 1.3% of the sample goes to the ten largest clones. This chain joins TRBV18 to TRBJ2-5, with 9 middle bases fitting TRBD2. Sequenced here: peripheral blood, sampled in the second trimester of pregnancy. This receptor was taken from a female donor with multiple sclerosis, enrolled in a pregnancy study. DNA sequence: TGTGCCAGCTCACCACCGGGCCGAGCGGGAGGTGGGGAGACCCAGTACTTC. The encoded protein is CASSPPGRAGGGETQYF.